This entry lists 10 T cell receptor beta chains sequenced from one sample in a study of OX40 agonist ivuxolimab in advanced cancers. Method: immunoSEQ multiplex PCR; TCRdb's copy keeps in-frame clones and lacks some. The sample consists of roughly 28,000 clones, 91% of them appearing once. This specimen consisted of CD4+ or CD8+ T cells sorted from blood, obtained in a trial of the OX40 agonist ivuxolimab. Receptor source: an adult with an advanced solid tumor such as melanoma, head and neck, liver or kidney cancer.

The J gene is TRBJ2-1, the V gene TRBV5-6; 11 nucleotides match TRBD2. The CDR3 is 17 amino acids. J was trimmed by 3 bases and V by 4 bases; bases with no gene match: 9. Germline assignment: CDR1 SGHDT and CDR2 YYEEEE. DNA of the CDR3: TGTGCCAGCAGCGAGGGACTAGCGGAGTACAACTACAATGAGCAGTTCTTC. This codes for CASSEGLAEYNYNEQFF.

CDR3 in amino acids: CASSDGGELEGSYGYTF. CDR3 DNA: TGTGCCAGCAGTGATGGGGGGGAGCTGGAGGGATCCTATGGCTACACCTTC. The chain couples TRBV6-1 to TRBJ1-2; D possibly corresponds to TRBD1 (5 bases). The CDR3 runs to 17 residues. Germline-derived CDR1 and CDR2 are MNHNS and SASEGT. The ends were cut back, 3 bases at V and 4 bases at J, with 21 bases in the middle.

As for this clone: At the DNA level, this CDR3 is encoded by other sequences in the same sample as well. The chain has TRBV6-4 and TRBJ2-3; D is unresolved. V was cut by 0 bases and J by 0 bases, with 4 bases left in between. The CDR3 sequence is 14 residues long. Germline V gene data show CDR1 as MRHNA and CDR2 as SNTAGT. This CDR3 is CASSDSDSTDTQYF. The CDR3 nucleotides read TGTGCCAGCAGTGACTCTGACAGCACAGATACGCAGTATTTT.

V is TRBV27 and J is TRBJ2-1; D uncertain. Trimming left V 3 bases short and J 12 bases short, with 9 bases between. Germline V CDR1 and CDR2: MNHEY, SMNVEV (reference sequence). This CDR3 has 11 residues. As DNA, the CDR3 is TGTGCCAGCAGTTTTTCAGGCGCGCAGTTCTTC. As protein: CASSFSGAQFF.

The chain uses TRBV9 and TRBJ2-1; 7 bases are a match to TRBD2. The CDR3 has 16 amino acids. From germline, CDR1 is SGDLS and CDR2 YYNGEE. V gave up 2 bases and J gave up 4 bases; unmatched junction bases: 9. Here the CDR3 reads CASSVNRDYTYNEQFF. CDR3 nucleotide sequence: TGTGCCAGCAGCGTGAACCGGGACTACACTTACAATGAGCAGTTCTTC.

In this sample, this clone turned up a few times. The rearrangement joins TRBV4-2 to TRBJ2-2; TRBD2 matches 10 bases. The ends lost 5 bases at V and 4 bases at J; junction bases unmatched: 7. CDR1 LGHNA and CDR2 YNFKEQ come from the germline V gene. This CDR3 has 16 amino acids. This chain's CDR3 is CASSKGTSAATGELFF. CDR3 DNA sequence: TGTGCCAGCAGCAAGGGGACTAGCGCGGCCACCGGGGAGCTGTTTTTT.

V usage is TRBV4-1 and J usage is TRBJ1-4, with unresolved D. V was pared by 1 base and J by 7 bases, with 4 bases between. Germline CDR1 MGHRA, CDR2 YSYEKL. The CDR3 length is 12 residues. CDR3 DNA: TGCGCCAGCAGCCAAGGTCTTGAAAAACTGTTTTTT. The encoded protein is CASSQGLEKLFF.

The V and J genes are TRBV19 and TRBJ2-2; the match to TRBD2 covers 8 bases. Germline V gene sequence: CDR1 LNHDA, CDR2 SQIVND (reference sequence). The CDR3 spans 15 residues. With V trimmed by 5 bases and J by 1 base, 3 bases remained unmatched. The CDR3 loop reads CASSFSGGNTGELFF. The DNA for the CDR3 is TGTGCCAGTAGTTTCAGCGGGGGGAACACCGGGGAGCTGTTTTTT. The variable domain in full, completed from reference TRBV19 and TRBJ2-2, reads DGGITQSPKYLFRKEGQNVTLSCEQNLNHDAMYWYRQDPGQGLRLIYYSQIVNDFQKGDIAEGYSVSREKKESFPLTVTSAQKNPTAFYLCASSFSGGNTGELFFGEGSRLTVL.

V gene TRBV11-1 combines with J gene TRBJ2-7; tentative D call: TRBD2 (5 bases). V was cut by 2 bases and J by 7 bases, with 12 bases left in between. Germline loops: CDR1 SGHAT, CDR2 FQDESV (reference sequence). The CDR3 length is 13 residues. CDR3 DNA: TGTGCCAGCAGCTTATTTGACCCGGGGGAGCAGTACTTC. It encodes CASSLFDPGEQYF.

The chain combines TRBV4-1 with TRBJ1-2; D possibly corresponds to TRBD1 (5 bases). V was shortened by 4 bases and J by 8 bases, with 20 bases between the two germline ends. The CDR3 totals 15 residues. The germline V gene encodes CDR1 MGHRA and CDR2 YSYEKL. The CDR3 loop is CASSPGGVEGLGYTF. DNA for the CDR3: TGCGCCAGCAGCCCCGGGGGTGTGGAGGGACTCGGCTACACCTTC.